These 18 T cell receptor beta chains originate from one sample sequenced in a study of control samples from healthy donors and cancer patients. Produced via immunoSEQ multiplex PCR; TCRdb's table is partial and in-frame only. The table records fewer than 95,000 clones, over 65% of them present only once. The sequencing sample was made of blood. The receptors here all came from a woman in her forties in good health.

The chain recombines TRBV15 with TRBJ1-3, with 10 bases matching TRBD1. J gave up 2 bases and V 3 bases, and 7 bases lay outside the gene matches. The germline V gene has CDR1 LNHNV and CDR2 YYDKDF (reference sequence). CDR3 size: 17 residues. Here the CDR3 DNA reads TGTGCCACCAGCAGGGGAAGACAGGGGGCGCCTGGAAACACCATATATTTT. Translating it yields CATSRGRQGAPGNTIYF. The full variable domain, its missing parts supplied by reference TRBV15 and TRBJ1-3, is DAMVIQNPRYQVTQFGKPVTLSCSQTLNHNVMYWYQQKSSQAPKLLFHYYDKDFNNEADTPDNFQSRRPNTSFCFLDIRSPGLGDTAMYLCATSRGRQGAPGNTIYFGEGSWLTVV.

J is TRBJ1-2 and V is TRBV6-4; no firm D call. Per the germline V gene, CDR1 is MRHNA and CDR2 is SNTAGT. V lost 0 bases and J 8 bases, leaving 10 bases between the germline ends. This CDR3 spans 13 amino acids. CDR3 sequence: CASSDSIRYGYTF. The CDR3 DNA follows: TGTGCCAGCAGTGACTCGATCCGGTACGGCTACACCTTC.

The chain links TRBV18 to TRBJ1-1; 12 bases are a match to TRBD1. Germline V gene sequence: CDR1 KGHSH, CDR2 LQKENI. V was pared by 3 bases and J by 4 bases, with 3 bases of the junction left unmatched. The CDR3 runs to 15 residues. The chain's CDR3 is CASSPGTGGGTEAFF. Written as DNA, the CDR3 is TGTGCCAGCTCACCGGGGACAGGGGGCGGCACTGAAGCTTTCTTT.

This sequence joins TRBV25-1 and TRBJ2-7; D unresolved. The ends were cut back, 3 bases at V and 0 bases at J, with 9 bases in the middle. This CDR3 is built from 14 residues. CDR1 is MGHDK and CDR2 is SYGVNS in the germline V gene. The CDR3 sequence is CASSESAGSYEQYF. In DNA form, the CDR3 reads TGTGCCAGCAGTGAGTCGGCAGGCTCCTACGAGCAGTACTTC.

The rearrangement links TRBV7-2 to TRBJ1-2; D is perhaps TRBD1 (5 bases). Germline loops: CDR1 SGHTA, CDR2 FQGNSA. Trimming shortened V by 1 base and J by 2 bases, and 5 bases separated the two germline ends. This CDR3 contains 13 residues. The CDR3 protein is CASSLGQNYGYTF. In DNA, the CDR3 is TGTGCCAGCAGCTTAGGACAGAACTATGGCTACACCTTC.

The CDR3 loop is CASSQGGIWEQYF. CDR3 sequence (DNA): TGTGCCAGCAGCCAAGGAGGAATTTGGGAGCAGTACTTC. The rearrangement joins TRBV3-1 (or the pseudogene TRBV3-2) to TRBJ2-7; D remains unclear. Germline V gene sequence: CDR1 LGHDT, CDR2 YNNKEL (reference sequence). The length of the CDR3 is 13 residues. The ends were cut back, 1 base at V and 7 bases at J, with 11 bases in the middle.

This chain uses TRBV14 with TRBJ1-1; D remains ambiguous. V dropped 1 base and J dropped 4 bases, with 7 bases sitting between them. CDR3 length: 13 amino acids. Germline lookup yields CDR1 SGHDN and CDR2 FVKESK. The CDR3 nucleotides are TGTGCCAGCAGCCAAGTTGCAGTCACTGAAGCTTTCTTT. Translated: CASSQVAVTEAFF.

This chain links TRBV6-2 or TRBV6-3 with TRBJ1-1; 9 positions agree with TRBD1. Trimming at V came to 2 bases and at J to 5 bases, leaving 9 bases not matched to a gene. The germline CDR1 and CDR2 sequences are MNHEY and SVGEGT. This CDR3 is built from 16 residues. CDR3 loop: CASSYVQGARWTEAFF. The CDR3 coding sequence is TGTGCCAGCAGTTACGTACAGGGGGCGCGTTGGACTGAAGCTTTCTTT.

This clone has only one observation. The chain recombines TRBV7-2 with TRBJ2-2; D remains unclear. The V gene lost 5 bases and the J gene lost 1 base, with 11 bases spanning the gap. The CDR3 is 15 residues long. The germline V gene has CDR1 SGHTA and CDR2 FQGNSA. The CDR3 DNA reads TGTGCCAGCAGCCTCGAACTCCTGAACACCGGGGAGCTGTTTTTT. It specifies CASSLELLNTGELFF.

J is TRBJ2-7 and V is TRBV7-9; D may correspond to TRBD1 or TRBD2 (5 bases each). Germline CDR1 and CDR2: SEHNR and FQNEAQ (reference sequence). The V and J ends lost 4 bases and 4 bases respectively, with 11 bases between them. The CDR3 consists of 13 residues. CDR3 DNA sequence: TGTGCCAGCAGCTCAGACAGAGGGTACGAGCAGTACTTC. Its translation is CASSSDRGYEQYF.

This clone has more than one count but fewer than ten. The chain carries TRBV9 and TRBJ2-1; no clear D gene. Germline assignment: CDR1 SGDLS and CDR2 YYNGEE. This CDR3 comprises 16 residues. V lost 0 bases to trimming and J lost 0 bases, with 10 bases between them. Here the CDR3 reads CASSVGPRSSYNEQFF. CDR3 sequence (DNA): TGTGCCAGCAGCGTAGGGCCTCGAAGCTCCTACAATGAGCAGTTCTTC.

The chain has TRBV18 and TRBJ2-7; 7 bases map to TRBD1. The V segment lost 2 bases and the J segment 0 bases; nucleotides outside the gene matches: 1. This CDR3 has 14 amino acids. Germline-derived CDR1 and CDR2 are KGHSH and LQKENI. Here the CDR3 reads CASSPGQDSYEQYF. The CDR3 DNA sequence: TGTGCCAGCTCACCAGGACAGGACTCCTACGAGCAGTACTTC.

The rearrangement joins TRBV12-3 or TRBV12-4 to TRBJ1-2; no clear D. This CDR3 region has 11 residues. Trimming pared 3 bases from V and 8 bases from J, leaving 7 bases between. In DNA, the CDR3 is TGTGCCAGCAGTTTTGGGGTCGGCTACACCTTC. Its translation: CASSFGVGYTF.

V and J are TRBV19 and TRBJ1-4; 11 bases are shared with TRBD1. The CDR3 is 15 residues long. J gave up 7 bases and V 2 bases, and 3 bases lay outside the gene matches. Per the germline V gene, CDR1 is LNHDA and CDR2 is SQIVND (reference sequence). The CDR3 bases are TGTGCCAGTAGTATAACCGGGACAGGGGGTGAAAAACTGTTTTTT. This translates into CASSITGTGGEKLFF.

The V and J genes are TRBV6-5 and TRBJ1-4; 9 bases are shared with TRBD1. The CDR3 length is 15 residues. With 8 bases clipped from V and 4 bases from J, the junction kept 8 bases outside the gene matches. CDR1 MNHEY and CDR2 SVGAGI come from the germline V gene. The CDR3 bases are TGTGCCAGCGCAACAGGGGGCTTAGATAATGAAAAACTGTTTTTT. Translation: CASATGGLDNEKLFF.

This clone appeared a single time. The chain combines TRBV3-1 (or the pseudogene TRBV3-2) with TRBJ1-2; a weak D match, TRBD1 (5 bases). CDR1 is LGHDT and CDR2 is YNNKEL in the germline V gene (reference sequence). This CDR3 comprises 18 residues. Trimming took 0 bases from V and 5 from J, leaving 22 bases between them. The chain's CDR3 is CASSQDRTKAERRYGYTF. CDR3 nucleotides: TGTGCCAGCAGCCAAGATAGGACAAAAGCGGAACGGCGGTATGGCTACACCTTC.

V and J are TRBV5-1 and TRBJ2-7, with TRBD1 matching over 9 bases. Germline V gives CDR1 SGHRS, CDR2 YFSETQ. There are 14 residues in the CDR3. J lost 6 bases, V lost 5 bases, and 9 bases had no gene match. The CDR3, as DNA: TGCGCCAGCAGAACCCGGGACAGGGCTAGCGAGCAGTACTTC. Protein sequence: CASRTRDRASEQYF.

This clone has only one observation. Here the CDR3 reads CASSAGMSGDYGYTF. CDR3 DNA: TGTGCCAGCAGCGCAGGGATGTCAGGGGACTATGGCTACACCTTC. The chain joins TRBV6-5 to TRBJ1-2; maybe TRBD1 (6 bases). This CDR3 region has 15 residues. V was cut by 6 bases and J by 3 bases, with 17 bases left in between. Germline CDR1 reads MNHEY; CDR2 reads SVGAGI.